What follows are 19 T cell receptor beta chains derived from one specimen sequenced in a study of long-term antiretroviral therapy in people with HIV. The libraries were made with immunoSEQ v3.0 at survey level. Clones were read by immunoSEQ multiplex PCR, and TCRdb kept only the in-frame ones, dropping some. The repertoire includes over 25,000 clones, approximately 88% of them detected once, and roughly 9.8% sits in the top ten. Sequences were derived from unsorted PBMCs, sampled 2.7 to 2.9 years after starting antiretroviral therapy. The receptors stem from a man younger than 45 with HIV.

CDR3 sequence reads: CASSPQLAGQNTEAFF. The CDR3 DNA follows: TGTGCCAGCTCACCACAGCTTGCAGGACAGAACACTGAAGCTTTCTTT. This rearrangement joins TRBV18 to TRBJ1-1; weak D call: TRBD1 (5 bases). This CDR3 is 16 amino acids long. Germline V gene data show CDR1 as KGHSH and CDR2 as LQKENI. Trimming removed 1 base at V and 1 base at J, with 13 bases between.

In its sample, this clone was seen a few times. V is TRBV7-8 and J is TRBJ1-4; D is undetermined. Germline CDR1 and CDR2: SGHVS and FQNEAQ. The V end was cut by 6 bases, the J end by 6 bases, with 14 bases between. The CDR3 is made up of 14 amino acids. The CDR3 nucleotides are TGTGCCAGCAGGGATCCCCGGCGGGATGAAAAACTGTTTTTT. Translation gives CASRDPRRDEKLFF.

This clone was seen just once. The CDR3 sequence: CAWSDLASFYEQYF. The CDR3 bases are TGTGCCTGGAGTGATCTAGCCTCTTTCTACGAGCAGTACTTC. The V call is TRBV30, the J call TRBJ2-7; D may be TRBD2 (5 bases). In germline, CDR1 is GTSNPN, CDR2 SVGIG (reference sequence). The CDR3 has 14 residues. The germline V and J ends were trimmed by 1 base and 3 bases, with 13 bases remaining between them.

The rearrangement uses TRBV6-4 and TRBJ2-2; D might be TRBD1 (6 bases). Germline CDR1 is MRHNA and CDR2 is SNTAGT. V lost 2 bases and J 2 bases, leaving 12 bases between the germline ends. This CDR3 has 16 residues. The CDR3 region has the DNA TGTGCCAGCAGTGACAGGGGACAACTTAACACCGGGGAGCTGTTTTTT. Translating gives CASSDRGQLNTGELFF.

This chain uses TRBV9 with TRBJ2-5; no firm D call. CDR3 length equals 16 residues. V was clipped by 4 bases and J by 4 bases, with 20 bases between them. CDR1 and CDR2 from the germline V gene are SGDLS and YYNGEE. CDR3 sequence (DNA): TGTGCCAGCAGCTCGAACCCGGACCTAAAGGGAGAGACCCAGTACTTC. This gives the protein CASSSNPDLKGETQYF. The complete variable domain, with remaining parts taken from reference TRBV9 and TRBJ2-5, reads DSGVTQTPKHLITATGQRVTLRCSPRSGDLSVYWYQQSLDQGLQFLIQYYNGEERAKGNILERFSAQQFPDLHSELNLSSLELGDSALYFCASSSNPDLKGETQYFGPGTRLLVL.

J is TRBJ2-3 and V is TRBV5-6; 8 bases map to TRBD1. Germline V gene lookup returns CDR1 SGHDT and CDR2 YYEEEE. V was pared by 2 bases and J by 3 bases, with 8 bases of the junction left unmatched. The CDR3 totals 16 residues. This chain's CDR3 is CASSLGQGVGTDTQYF. DNA of the CDR3: TGTGCCAGCAGCTTAGGACAGGGAGTAGGGACAGATACGCAGTATTTT.

The V call is TRBV6-5, the J call TRBJ1-5; 9 bases line up with TRBD1. The CDR3 consists of 14 residues. Germline loops: CDR1 MNHEY, CDR2 SVGAGI. V trimming: 6 bases; J trimming: 6 bases; junction bases outside the gene matches: 6. The CDR3 reads CASRPGTGFQPQHF. The CDR3 DNA sequence: TGTGCCAGCAGACCCGGGACAGGGTTTCAGCCCCAGCATTTT.

This chain connects TRBV19 to TRBJ1-2, with 8 bases identical to TRBD1. This CDR3 region has 15 residues. Germline CDR1 and CDR2: LNHDA and SQIVND (reference sequence). V trimming: 5 bases; J trimming: 5 bases; junction bases outside the gene matches: 10. The CDR3 here is CASSGETGADYGYTF. In DNA, the CDR3 is TGTGCCAGTAGTGGTGAGACAGGGGCCGATTATGGCTACACCTTC.

The chain combines TRBV2 with TRBJ1-1; D gene unclear. Germline V gene lookup returns CDR1 SNHLY and CDR2 FYNNEI. The CDR3 totals 11 residues. V lost 10 bases and J lost 8, with 14 bases in between. The CDR3 here is CATLLVVEAFF. The CDR3 bases are TGTGCCACACTCCTGGTGGTGGAAGCTTTCTTT.

The chain couples TRBV5-1 to TRBJ2-2; D is unresolved. This CDR3 has 14 residues. Germline V gene lookup returns CDR1 SGHRS and CDR2 YFSETQ. V was clipped by 0 bases and J by 7 bases, with 10 bases between them. CDR3 protein: CASSLAKAIGELFF. DNA for the CDR3: TGCGCCAGCAGCTTGGCCAAGGCAATCGGGGAGCTGTTTTTT.

The chain employs TRBV6-5 and TRBJ2-3, with TRBD2 as a possible D gene (6 bases). Germline CDR1 MNHEY, CDR2 SVGAGI. Trimming took off 6 bases at V and 3 bases at J, with 16 bases between the two ends. The CDR3 is made up of 15 amino acids. The CDR3 DNA reads TGTGCCAGCAGGACGAGGAGGGCCGGAACAGATACGCAGTATTTT. It codes for CASRTRRAGTDTQYF.

The chain has TRBV11-3 and TRBJ2-7, with D maybe TRBD2 (6 bases). The CDR3 extends over 15 amino acids. Between the trimmed V and J ends, which lost 5 bases and 1 base, there was a span of 15 bases. CDR1 is SGHNT and CDR2 is YENEEA in the germline V gene. The CDR3 DNA sequence: TGTGCCAGCAGCGGAGGGCTAGCGCTATCCTACGAGCAGTACTTC. Amino acids: CASSGGLALSYEQYF.

The V and J genes are TRBV29-1 and TRBJ1-5; D is ambiguous. Germline CDR1 and CDR2: SQVTM and ANQGSEA. This CDR3 region has 10 residues. Between the trimmed V and J ends, which lost 6 bases and 8 bases, there was a span of 8 bases. The CDR3 spells CSVGREPQHF. CDR3 bases: TGCAGCGTCGGCCGCGAGCCCCAGCATTTT. The whole variable domain, remainder taken from reference TRBV29-1 and TRBJ1-5, is SAVISQKPSRDICQRGTSLTIQCQVDSQVTMMFWYRQQPGQSLTLIATANQGSEATYESGFVIDKFPISRPNLTFSTLTVSNMSPEDSSIYLCSVGREPQHFGDGTRLSIL.

CDR3 in DNA: TGTGCCAGCAGCCTTGGACCCGGGGGAAGTCAGCCCCAGCATTTT. This encodes CASSLGPGGSQPQHF. The rearrangement links TRBV7-9 to TRBJ1-5; D perhaps matches TRBD1 (5 bases). This CDR3 comprises 15 residues. Per the germline V gene, CDR1 is SEHNR and CDR2 is FQNEAQ (reference sequence). V was trimmed by 5 bases and J by 6 bases, leaving 17 bases between them.

The chain joins TRBV19 to TRBJ1-1; weak D call: TRBD1 (6 bases). Trimming removed 4 bases from V and 9 bases from J, with 12 bases in between. Germline CDR1 LNHDA, CDR2 SQIVND (reference sequence). CDR3 size: 12 residues. CDR3 DNA: TGTGCCAGTAGTAGATCGGGACATCAAGCTTTCTTT. Protein product: CASSRSGHQAFF.

The gene calls are TRBV6-4 and TRBJ2-3; 7 bases are a match to TRBD2. Germline lookup yields CDR1 MRHNA and CDR2 SNTAGT. V gave up 2 bases and J gave up 1 base; unmatched junction bases: 0. CDR3 length equals 14 residues. CDR3 DNA sequence: TGTGCCAGCAGTGACGCGGGAGGCACAGATACGCAGTATTTT. This sequence encodes CASSDAGGTDTQYF.

This clone was seen a single time. This rearrangement joins TRBV11-2 to TRBJ1-6; D uncertain. The V gene lost 0 bases and the J gene lost 15 bases, with 9 bases spanning the gap. The CDR3 is 12 amino acids. CDR1 and CDR2 from the germline V gene are SGHAT and FQNNGV. CDR3 DNA sequence: TGTGCCAGCAGCTTAGAAGGTATTTTCCTCCACTTT. Residues: CASSLEGIFLHF.

J is TRBJ1-2 and V is TRBV16, with D uncertain. CDR3 size: 14 residues. CDR1 and CDR2 from the germline V gene are KGHSY and FQNENV. The ends were cut back, 4 bases at V and 7 bases at J, with 16 bases in the middle. The CDR3 is CASSLRSRDGGYTF. The CDR3 DNA reads as TGTGCCAGCAGCCTCCGTTCGAGGGATGGTGGCTACACCTTC.

The chain has TRBV5-1 and TRBJ2-1; 7 bases match TRBD1. Germline assignment: CDR1 SGHRS and CDR2 YFSETQ. The trim removed 5 bases at V and 2 bases at J, leaving 7 bases unmatched. CDR3 length equals 15 residues. The CDR3 DNA reads as TGCGCCAGCAGTTTCCAGGGGGATACCTACAATGAGCAGTTCTTC. Its protein is CASSFQGDTYNEQFF.